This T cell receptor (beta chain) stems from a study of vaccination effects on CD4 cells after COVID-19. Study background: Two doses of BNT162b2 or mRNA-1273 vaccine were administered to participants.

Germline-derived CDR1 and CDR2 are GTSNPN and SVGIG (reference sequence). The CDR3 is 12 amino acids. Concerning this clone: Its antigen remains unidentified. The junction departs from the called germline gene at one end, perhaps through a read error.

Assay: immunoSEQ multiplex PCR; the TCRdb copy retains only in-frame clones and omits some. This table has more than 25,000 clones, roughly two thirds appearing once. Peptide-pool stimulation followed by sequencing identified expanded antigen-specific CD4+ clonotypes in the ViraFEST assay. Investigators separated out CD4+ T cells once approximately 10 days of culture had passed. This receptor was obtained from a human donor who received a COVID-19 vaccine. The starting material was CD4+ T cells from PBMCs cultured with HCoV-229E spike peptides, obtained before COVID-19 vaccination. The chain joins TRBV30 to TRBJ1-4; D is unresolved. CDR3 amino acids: CAWSLDGLLFGF. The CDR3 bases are TGTGCCTGGAGCCTGGACGGGCTACTTTTTGGATTT.